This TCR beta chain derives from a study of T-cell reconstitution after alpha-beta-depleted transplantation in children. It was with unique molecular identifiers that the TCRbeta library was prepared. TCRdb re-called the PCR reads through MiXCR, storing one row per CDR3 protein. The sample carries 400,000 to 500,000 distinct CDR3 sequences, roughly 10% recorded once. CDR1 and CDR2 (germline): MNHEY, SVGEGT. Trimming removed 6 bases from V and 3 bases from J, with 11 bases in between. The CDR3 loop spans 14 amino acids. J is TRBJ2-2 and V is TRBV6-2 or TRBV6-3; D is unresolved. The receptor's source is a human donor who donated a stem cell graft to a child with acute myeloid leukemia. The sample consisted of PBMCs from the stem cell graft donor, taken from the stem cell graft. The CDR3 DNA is TGTGCCAGCAGGCCACGTACGGACACCGGGGAGCTGTTTTTT. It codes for CASRPRTDTGELFF.